This T cell receptor (beta chain) was observed in a study of T cell responses to AZD1222 COVID-19 vaccine. General observations from the study: Reports indicate that nearly half of spike-specific TCRs are directed at unmutated variant regions. Donors, mostly white British, included more females; clonal diversity was possibly underestimated. The repertoires were collected only after the peak T cell response.

Second-dose groups at about 4 or about 12 weeks were pooled. Sequencing used immunoSEQ multiplex PCR; TCRdb keeps in-frame clones, though not all of them. The repertoire holds under 130,000 clones, with about 88% as singletons. This clone was seen a single time. The target antigen is unknown. The CDR3 consists of 15 residues. Trimming took 2 bases from V and 0 from J, leaving 11 bases between them. In germline, CDR1 is SGHTA, CDR2 FQGNSA. The chain uses TRBV7-2 and TRBJ2-7, with a possible D match to TRBD1 (6 bases). This material consisted of peripheral blood, taken 28 days after the second AZD1222 dose. The TCR comes from an adult who received the AZD1222 COVID-19 vaccine. The CDR3 nucleotides read TGTGCCAGCAGCTTAAGGACAGAAACCTCCTACGAGCAGTACTTC. Translated, it gives CASSLRTETSYEQYF.